Listed below are T cell receptor beta chains from one sample, sequenced in a study of OX40 agonist ivuxolimab in advanced cancers. The repertoire was sequenced with immunoSEQ multiplex PCR; TCRdb's copy has only in-frame clones and lacks some. The sample comprises 55,000 to 70,000 clones, 75% to 90% of which are singletons, and roughly 2% rests with the top ten. This sample comprised CD4+ or CD8+ T cells sorted from blood, obtained in a trial of the OX40 agonist ivuxolimab. Receptors were obtained from an adult with an advanced solid tumor such as melanoma, head and neck, liver or kidney cancer. CDR3s include the opening cysteine and the closing phenylalanine or tryptophan. Each record gives: J gene, D gene, V gene, clone size, CDR3 DNA, CDR3 protein. A D gene is named only where the DNA matches it firmly. A row's size may be missing; if present it is once, few, many or a size class.

>TRBJ1-5|NA|TRBV7-3|many
TGTGCCAGCAGCTTGGTGTGGGGTAAGAGCAATCAGCCCCAGCATTTT
CASSLVWGKSNQPQHF
>TRBJ1-5|TRBD1|TRBV28|NA
TGTGCCACCAAACAGGGGATCAATCAGCCCCAGCATTTT
CATKQGINQPQHF
>TRBJ2-7|NA|TRBV9|NA
TGTGCCAGCAGTCAGGACGTAGCCTACGAGCAGTACTTC
CASSQDVAYEQYF
>TRBJ2-6|NA|TRBV18|NA
TGTGCCAGCTCACCCACGTTCGAGACTAGAAGGAATGGGGCCAACGTCCTGACTTTC
CASSPTFETRRNGANVLTF
>TRBJ2-7|NA|TRBV7-2|NA
TGTGCCAGCAGTCAAGACAGGTCCTACGAGCAGTACTTC
CASSQDRSYEQYF
>TRBJ2-5|NA|TRBV30|NA
TGTGCCTGGAACAAGGCAGGGGGGGAGACCCAGTACTTC
CAWNKAGGETQYF
>TRBJ1-5|NA|TRBV19|medium-sized
TGTGCCAGTAACCCCCGGCGAGATCAGCCCCAGCATTTT
CASNPRRDQPQHF
>TRBJ1-5|NA|TRBV28|NA
TGTGCCTTTCAGGGGACCAATCAGCCCCAGCATTTT
CAFQGTNQPQHF
>TRBJ2-1|NA|TRBV5-4|NA
TGTGCCAGCAGCCCGGAGGCGAATTCCTACAATGAGCAGTTCTTC
CASSPEANSYNEQFF
>TRBJ2-1|TRBD2|TRBV11-2|NA
TGTGCCAGCAGCCTCGGACTAGCGGGAATTGAGCAGTTCTTC
CASSLGLAGIEQFF
>TRBJ2-6|NA|TRBV30|once
TGTGCCTGGAGTCGCGGAGGTGGGTTTGGGGCCAACGTCCTGACTTTC
CAWSRGGGFGANVLTF
>TRBJ2-3|TRBD2|TRBV10-2|NA
TGCGCCAGCAGTCCCCCGGGACTAGGGTCGCGGGAAGGCACAGATACGCAGTATTTT
CASSPPGLGSREGTDTQYF
>TRBJ2-1|TRBD2|TRBV9|NA
TGTGCCAGCAGCGTATCAAGCGGGAGGGACGATGAGCAGTTCTTC
CASSVSSGRDDEQFF
>TRBJ2-7|NA|TRBV27|NA
TGTGCCAGCGGGATCGGGGAACGGTACGAGCAGTACTTC
CASGIGERYEQYF
>TRBJ1-1|TRBD1|TRBV7-3|once
TGTGCCAGCAGCCCACCGGGACAGGGGGTAATTGAAGCTTTCTTT
CASSPPGQGVIEAFF
>TRBJ1-2|TRBD1|TRBV19|NA
TGTGCCAGTAATAACCGGGACAGGGCCTATGGCTACACCTTC
CASNNRDRAYGYTF
>TRBJ2-5|NA|TRBV7-9|NA
TGTGCCAGCAGCTTAATATCGGGGGAGACCCAGTACTTC
CASSLISGETQYF
>TRBJ2-3|NA|TRBV5-1|NA
TGCGCCAGCAGCTTGGCTTGGGCCACAGATACGCAGTATTTT
CASSLAWATDTQYF
>TRBJ1-1|NA|TRBV29-1|NA
TGCAGCGCCCTCCCTCCAGGGGCATTTAGCACTGAAGCTTTCTTT
CSALPPGAFSTEAFF
>TRBJ1-2|TRBD1|TRBV28|NA
TGTGCCAGCAGTCCCCCGACAGGGGGCGCCCATGGCTACACCTTC
CASSPPTGGAHGYTF
>TRBJ2-4|NA|TRBV5-1|few
TGCGCCAGCAGCCCCCAACTAGCTTCGGACATTCAGTACTTC
CASSPQLASDIQYF
>TRBJ2-7|NA|TRBV6-1|NA
TGTGCCAGCAGTGAAAGGCTCTACGAGCAGTACTTC
CASSERLYEQYF
>TRBJ2-5|NA|TRBV25-1|NA
TGTGCCAGCAGCTCTAGACGACAGGCCGAAGAGACCCAGTACTTC
CASSSRRQAEETQYF
>TRBJ2-7|NA|TRBV19|NA
TGTGCCAGTAGTATAGAGGGGGGAAACTACGAGCAGTACTTC
CASSIEGGNYEQYF
>TRBJ1-1|NA|TRBV5-5|NA
TGTGCCAGCAGCTCCCAGCGAGGGAACACTGAAGCTTTCTTT
CASSSQRGNTEAFF
>TRBJ2-2|NA|TRBV14|NA
TGTGCCAGCAGCCAAGCTCAGTACACCGGGGAGCTGTTTTTT
CASSQAQYTGELFF
>TRBJ2-5|NA|TRBV5-1|NA
TGCGCCAGCAGCCCCTCCGGGGGGCGGGAGACCCAGTACTTC
CASSPSGGRETQYF
>TRBJ2-5|TRBD1|TRBV5-6|NA
TGTGCCAGCAGCTTACCCCCCAGACAGGGCCAAGAGACCCAGTACTTC
CASSLPPRQGQETQYF
>TRBJ1-1|NA|TRBV6-1|NA
TGTGCCAGCAGTGAATCCGACAGGGAAGCTTTCTTT
CASSESDREAFF
>TRBJ1-4|NA|TRBV7-2|NA
TGTGCCAGCAGCTTAGCGCCTAATGAAAAACTGTTTTTT
CASSLAPNEKLFF
>TRBJ1-5|NA|TRBV11-2|NA
TGTGCCAGCAGCTCTAACAATCAGCCCCAGCATTTT
CASSSNNQPQHF
>TRBJ2-1|NA|TRBV18|NA
TGTGCCAGCTCACCAGCGGGGAACTACAATGAGCAGTTCTTC
CASSPAGNYNEQFF
>TRBJ2-1|TRBD1|TRBV5-1|NA
TGCGCCAGCAGCACCGGGACAGGGGGCGACTACAATGAGCAGTTCTTC
CASSTGTGGDYNEQFF
>TRBJ2-6|TRBD2|TRBV11-2|NA
TGTGCCAGCAGCTTAACCGCGGGAGGGCCGGGGTCTGGGGCCAACGTCCTGACTTTC
CASSLTAGGPGSGANVLTF
>TRBJ2-1|NA|TRBV25-1|NA
TGTGCCAGCAGTGACCACCGGGCAGGCCGGAATGAGCAGTTCTTC
CASSDHRAGRNEQFF
>TRBJ2-1|NA|TRBV5-4|NA
TGTGCCAGCAGCTTGGACCTAACAACAAATGAGCAGTTCTTC
CASSLDLTTNEQFF
>TRBJ1-1|TRBD1|TRBV5-6|few
TGTGCCAGCAGCTGGGACAGGGGTATCTCTGAAGCTTTCTTT
CASSWDRGISEAFF
>TRBJ1-2|NA|TRBV4-1|NA
TGCGCCAGCAGCCAAGCCCAAGGGACACCCAACTATGGCTACACCTTC
CASSQAQGTPNYGYTF
>TRBJ2-5|TRBD1|TRBV29-1|NA
TGCAGCCACCTCGAGGACAGGGGGCTGGAGACCCAGTACTTC
CSHLEDRGLETQYF
>TRBJ2-7|TRBD2|TRBV25-1|NA
TGTGCCAGCACCTCCACGGGGACTAGCGGCGCCGAGCAGTACTTC
CASTSTGTSGAEQYF
>TRBJ1-1|NA|TRBV7-9|NA
TGTGCCAGCAACCAGGGTGTCGCTGAAGCTTTCTTT
CASNQGVAEAFF
>TRBJ2-1|NA|TRBV11-3|NA
TGTGCCAGCAGCATCTCGGGACGGGGTCGTAATGAGCAGTTCTTC
CASSISGRGRNEQFF
>TRBJ2-2|NA|TRBV7-9|NA
TGTGCCAGCAGCGTCGGACGGGCCGGGGAGCTGTTTTTT
CASSVGRAGELFF
>TRBJ2-5|TRBD1|TRBV18|NA
TGTGCCAGCTCACCACCGAGCAGGGGGAAAGAGACCCAGTACTTC
CASSPPSRGKETQYF
>TRBJ2-2|TRBD1|TRBV10-2|NA
TGCGCCAGCAGTGCTGGACAGGGGGTTGGGGAGCTGTTTTTT
CASSAGQGVGELFF
>TRBJ1-5|TRBD1|TRBV10-1|NA
TGCGCCAGCAGTGTCCCGGGACAGTTCCCCGAGCAGCCCCAGCATTTT
CASSVPGQFPEQPQHF
>TRBJ1-5|TRBD1|TRBV18|once
TGTGCCAGCTCACCACCGGGACAGGGAAATCAGCCCCAGCATTTT
CASSPPGQGNQPQHF
>TRBJ2-5|NA|TRBV5-4|NA
TGTGCCAGCAGCAATGCCGGGACCAAAGAGACCCAGTACTTC
CASSNAGTKETQYF
>TRBJ1-2|TRBD1|TRBV10-3|NA
TGTGCCATCAGTGAGGACAGGGGGGATGGCTACACCTTC
CAISEDRGDGYTF
>TRBJ2-7|TRBD1|TRBV5-1|NA
TGCGCCAGCAGCTTGGCTATAGACAGGGGCGTCGGCTACGAGCAGTACTTC
CASSLAIDRGVGYEQYF
>TRBJ1-4|NA|TRBV28|NA
TGTGCCAGCAGTTTATTGGCAGGGCCTAATGAAAAACTGTTTTTT
CASSLLAGPNEKLFF